Listed below are T cell receptor beta chains from one sample, sequenced in a study of shared clonotypes between healthy human individuals. Measured with immunoSEQ multiplex PCR; TCRdb has only the in-frame clones, and not every one. This sample has 2.3 million or so clones, with 93% found just once. The sequencing input was naive CD4+ T cells from PBMCs. The receptors originated from a man between 18 and 35 years old in good health. Some clones in this sample may be carry-over from other donors' samples. Each CDR3 is given with its conserved first and last residue. The D gene is left open where the match is weak. A row's size may be missing; if present it is once, few, many or a size class.

clone size | J gene | D gene | V gene | CDR3 protein | CDR3 DNA
- | TRBJ2-7 | TRBD1 | TRBV27 | CASSFTGTDYEQYF | TGTGCCAGCAGTTTCACGGGGACAGACTACGAGCAGTACTTC
once | TRBJ1-2 | - | TRBV10-1 | CASFGYGYTF | TGCGCCAGCTTTGGCTATGGCTACACCTTC
once | TRBJ1-2 | TRBD1 | TRBV6-5 | CASSPRGPNYGYTF | TGTGCCAGCAGTCCCAGGGGGCCTAACTATGGCTACACCTTC
- | TRBJ2-1 | TRBD1 | TRBV29-1 | CSVEGTGGNEQFF | TGCAGCGTTGAGGGGACAGGGGGCAATGAGCAGTTCTTC
- | TRBJ2-5 | TRBD2 | TRBV11-3 | CASSSGLAPQETQYF | TGTGCCAGCAGCTCGGGACTAGCCCCCCAAGAGACCCAGTACTTC
- | TRBJ2-2 | - | TRBV27 | CASSGRVNTGELFF | TGTGCCAGCAGCGGCAGGGTCAACACCGGGGAGCTGTTTTTT
- | TRBJ2-5 | - | TRBV11-1 | CASSFGPEETQYF | TGTGCCAGCAGCTTCGGGCCCGAAGAGACCCAGTACTTC
once | TRBJ2-1 | TRBD2 | TRBV28 | CASRSNPGLAVKESYNEQFF | TGTGCCAGCAGATCTAACCCGGGACTAGCGGTTAAAGAGTCCTACAATGAGCAGTTCTTC
- | TRBJ2-1 | TRBD2 | TRBV5-4 | CASSATSGSYNEQFF | TGTGCCAGCAGCGCGACTAGCGGCTCCTACAATGAGCAGTTCTTC
few | TRBJ1-2 | TRBD1 | TRBV29-1 | CSVGDRAYGYTF | TGCAGCGTGGGTGACAGGGCCTATGGCTACACCTTC
- | TRBJ2-2 | TRBD2 | TRBV28 | CASRNLAGASNTGELFF | TGTGCCAGCAGGAATCTAGCGGGGGCCTCGAACACCGGGGAGCTGTTTTTT
- | TRBJ2-5 | TRBD1 | TRBV7-8 | CASSLAFMTGGQETQYF | TGTGCCAGCAGCTTAGCATTTATGACAGGGGGTCAAGAGACCCAGTACTTC